A selection of T cell receptor beta chains follows, all from one sample in a study of a mutant IDH1 vaccine in newly diagnosed glioma. Their antigens are not known. TCRdb's table, derived via immunoSEQ multiplex PCR, lists solely in-frame clones and lacks some. The sample lists around 60,000 clones; around 80% were seen once. The sample here was PBMCs, taken from a glioma patient whose treatment included an IDH1 peptide vaccine. All receptors come from a man aged 30 to 39 with glioma. The CDR3 runs from the conserved cysteine through the conserved F or W. A D gene is named only where the DNA matches it firmly. The size of a clone is reported for some rows only, either as once, few or many, or as a class for expanded clones.

v_gene	d_gene	j_gene	abundance	len	CDR3nt	CDR3aa
TRBV28	NA	TRBJ2-3	NA	13	TGTGCCAGCAGTTTTGGAGGTACAGATACGCAGTATTTT	CASSFGGTDTQYF
TRBV19	TRBD1	TRBJ1-1	NA	15	TGTGCCAGTAGTATAGGGGACAGATTGAACACTGAAGCTTTCTTT	CASSIGDRLNTEAFF
TRBV27	TRBD1	TRBJ1-2	NA	16	TGTGCCAGCAGTTTATCGATCTGGGACAGGGGGCAAGGCTACACCTTC	CASSLSIWDRGQGYTF
TRBV7-9	NA	TRBJ1-4	once	16	TGTGCCAGCAGCTCCGGGACTCTTGCAACTAATGAAAAACTGTTTTTT	CASSSGTLATNEKLFF
TRBV10-1	NA	TRBJ1-4	NA	14	TGCGCCAGCAGTGACCCGGGGGCGGGTGAAAAACTGTTTTTT	CASSDPGAGEKLFF
TRBV2	TRBD2	TRBJ2-5	NA	15	TGTGCCAGCACTAGCGGGGGGCTTGGTGGAGAGACCCAGTACTTC	CASTSGGLGGETQYF
TRBV5-1	NA	TRBJ1-3	once	16	TGCGCCAGCAGTCGTTGGGAGGTGAGCTCTGGAAACACCATATATTTT	CASSRWEVSSGNTIYF
TRBV9	NA	TRBJ1-1	NA	13	TGTGCCAGCAGCCCCCGGCTTCGGGGGGTGGCTTTCTTT	CASSPRLRGVAFF
TRBV6-5	NA	TRBJ2-2	few	16	TGTGCCAGCAGTTCACACTTCGTCGGGAACACCGGGGAGCTGTTTTTT	CASSSHFVGNTGELFF
TRBV7-9	NA	TRBJ2-5	NA	15	TGTGCCAGCAGCTTACCACAGGGCTATCAAGAGACCCAGTACTTC	CASSLPQGYQETQYF
TRBV5-1	TRBD1	TRBJ1-1	NA	14	TGCGCCAGCAGCTTGGAGGACAGGGCCCGTGGAGCTTTCTTT	CASSLEDRARGAFF
TRBV18	NA	TRBJ2-1	NA	14	TGTGCCAGCTCACCCCCCGGGAACTACAATGAGCAGTTCTTC	CASSPPGNYNEQFF
TRBV7-2	NA	TRBJ2-7	NA	15	TGTGCCAGCAGCTTCGGACAGACCTATCCCTACGAGCAGTACTTC	CASSFGQTYPYEQYF
TRBV6-5	NA	TRBJ1-6	NA	14	TGTGCCAGCAGGCCGGGGGTCTATAATTCACCCCTCCACTTT	CASRPGVYNSPLHF
TRBV6-1	TRBD1	TRBJ1-2	NA	13	TGTGCCAGCCTGACAGGGGCCAACTATGGCTACACCTTC	CASLTGANYGYTF
TRBV21-1	NA	TRBJ1-6	NA	19	TGTGCCAGCAGCAAAGAGTCAGAGGGGCCCGGGACAGATAATTCACCCCTCCACTTT	CASSKESEGPGTDNSPLHF
TRBV6-6	NA	TRBJ1-5	NA	16	TGTGCCAGCAGTTACTCGTTAGCCCAGCGCAATCAGCCCCAGCATTTT	CASSYSLAQRNQPQHF
TRBV4-1	TRBD1	TRBJ1-5	NA	17	TGCGCCAGCAGCCAAGAAGGCGGCGGACAGGGCGACCAGCCCCAGCATTTT	CASSQEGGGQGDQPQHF
TRBV15	NA	TRBJ1-4	NA	15	TGTGCCACCAGCAGAGCCGTCCACAGGGTAGGAAAACTGTTTTTT	CATSRAVHRVGKLFF
TRBV28	NA	TRBJ2-1	NA	10	TGTGCCAGCAGTCGTAATGAGCAGTTCTTC	CASSRNEQFF
TRBV10-2	TRBD1	TRBJ1-6	NA	22	TGCGCCAGCAGTGAGTCACCCCCACCGGCAGGGGGCTTTAGCTCCTATAATTCACCCCTCCACTTT	CASSESPPPAGGFSSYNSPLHF
TRBV19	NA	TRBJ1-2	NA	21	TGTGCCAGTAGTATACGATTCGGGATATCGGAGCCGGGACATGCGACCTATGGCTACACCTTC	CASSIRFGISEPGHATYGYTF
TRBV7-2	TRBD1	TRBJ1-1	NA	19	TGTGCCAGCAGCTTACCGAGACAGGGCGAGGGGGCCATGAACACTGAAGCTTTCTTT	CASSLPRQGEGAMNTEAFF
TRBV19	TRBD2	TRBJ2-7	NA	14	TGTGCCAGTAGTCCCACGGGGGGGGCGGATGAGCAGTACTTC	CASSPTGGADEQYF
TRBV19	NA	TRBJ1-5	NA	13	TGTGCCAGTAGGTCGAACCCATTACAGCCCCAGCATTTT	CASRSNPLQPQHF
TRBV4-1	TRBD2	TRBJ2-3	NA	14	TGCGCCAGCAGCCCGCGGGAGGTCGGCGGGGTGATCTATTTT	CASSPREVGGVIYF
TRBV2	NA	TRBJ1-5	NA	15	TGTGCCAGCAGGCAGACGGGTTATAGCAATCAGCCCCAGCATTTT	CASRQTGYSNQPQHF
TRBV4-1	NA	TRBJ1-2	NA	15	TGCGCCAGTGACCGAGTCCCAGGGCAGGGCTATGGCTACACCTTC	CASDRVPGQGYGYTF
TRBV13	NA	TRBJ2-5	NA	14	TGTGCCAGCAGCCCTCTATGGGGGCAGGAAACCCAGTACTTC	CASSPLWGQETQYF
TRBV7-8	NA	TRBJ1-1	once	13	TGTGCCAGCAGCCTAGGACTCCTGACTGAAGCTTTCTTT	CASSLGLLTEAFF
TRBV19	NA	TRBJ1-4	once	12	TGTGCCAGTAGTGGTCGTAATGAAAAACTGTTTTTT	CASSGRNEKLFF
TRBV7-6	NA	TRBJ2-2	once	14	TGTGCCAGCAGCACCCCCTCGAACACCGGGGAGCTGTTTTTT	CASSTPSNTGELFF
TRBV2	TRBD2	TRBJ2-5	NA	15	TGTGCCAGCAGGACCGGACTAGCGGGGGTAAAGACCCAGTACTTC	CASRTGLAGVKTQYF
TRBV7-2	NA	TRBJ2-5	once	15	TGTGCCAGCAGCCCCTGGGCGCTAGCAAAAGAGACCCAGTACTTC	CASSPWALAKETQYF
TRBV20-1	NA	TRBJ1-2	NA	11	TGCAGTGCTAGGAGACAGCGAGGCTACACCTTC	CSARRQRGYTF
TRBV18	TRBD2	TRBJ2-3	NA	17	TGTGCCAGCACATCAACCGGGACTAGCGGGACCACAGATACGCAGTATTTT	CASTSTGTSGTTDTQYF
TRBV5-1	TRBD1	TRBJ1-2	NA	15	TGCGCCAGCAGCCTCGGGACAGCACTTGGCTATGGCTACACCTTC	CASSLGTALGYGYTF
TRBV2	NA	TRBJ1-5	NA	15	TGTGCCAGCAGTAGTTGGACCGGTCGGGGACAGCCCCAGCATTTT	CASSSWTGRGQPQHF
TRBV4-1	NA	TRBJ2-7	NA	14	TGCGCCAGCAGCCTAAACGGGGGAACTAACGAGCAGTACTTC	CASSLNGGTNEQYF
TRBV5-5	NA	TRBJ2-3	NA	12	TGTGCCAGCAGCATCTACACAGATACGCAGTATTTT	CASSIYTDTQYF
TRBV5-1	TRBD2	TRBJ2-3	NA	18	TGCGCCAGCAGCTCGATCCGGGGGGGCCTCGGTAGCACAGATACGCAGTATTTT	CASSSIRGGLGSTDTQYF
TRBV14	NA	TRBJ2-6	once	14	TGTGCCAGCAGCATCTGGACAGGGGCCAACGTCCTGACTTTC	CASSIWTGANVLTF
TRBV5-1	TRBD1	TRBJ2-1	NA	18	TGCGCCAGCAGCTTGGTTGGGACAGGGGGTCTGTCCTACAATGAGCAGTTCTTC	CASSLVGTGGLSYNEQFF
TRBV7-9	TRBD2	TRBJ2-5	once	17	TGTGCCAGCAGCTTAGGGGCTAGCGGGGGGTCACAAGAGACCCAGTACTTC	CASSLGASGGSQETQYF
TRBV27	NA	TRBJ1-1	few	18	TGTGCCAGCAGTTTATCCGGTTACTTCCAGTTGTTGAACACTGAAGCTTTCTTT	CASSLSGYFQLLNTEAFF
TRBV2	TRBD1	TRBJ1-4	NA	15	TGTGCCAGCAGTTCCCGGACAGGGTGGGAAGTAAAACTGTTTTTT	CASSSRTGWEVKLFF
TRBV30	NA	TRBJ1-5	few	13	TGTGCCTGGGGGAAAGATAGCAATCAGCCCCAGCATTTT	CAWGKDSNQPQHF
TRBV2	TRBD1	TRBJ2-7	NA	15	TGTGCCAGCAGTGATGATTCGACAGGGTCCTACGAGCAGTACTTC	CASSDDSTGSYEQYF
TRBV30	NA	TRBJ1-2	NA	11	TGTGCCTGGAGGGATAACTATGGCTACACCTTC	CAWRDNYGYTF
TRBV9	NA	TRBJ1-6	NA	17	TGTGCCAGCAGCGTAGGCATGGGTGGGCCTAATAATTCACCCCTCCACTTT	CASSVGMGGPNNSPLHF
TRBV7-9	NA	TRBJ1-5	NA	14	TGTGCCAGCAGCTCACTGGGAGGGAAGCAGCCCCAGCATTTT	CASSSLGGKQPQHF
TRBV5-1	NA	TRBJ1-4	NA	14	TGCGCCAGCAGCTCGACAGCCACTAATGAAAAACTGTTTTTT	CASSSTATNEKLFF
TRBV6-5	NA	TRBJ1-6	NA	15	TGTGCCAGCAGTTACACGGCAGGAGGTAGTTCACCCCTCCACTTT	CASSYTAGGSSPLHF
TRBV7-9	NA	TRBJ1-2	NA	12	TGTGCCAGCAGCTTGGGGAACTATGGCTACACCTTC	CASSLGNYGYTF
TRBV5-4	NA	TRBJ1-2	NA	15	TGTGCCAGCAGCTTGTCAGGGGATGGGGAGGATGGCTACACCTTC	CASSLSGDGEDGYTF
TRBV11-2	NA	TRBJ2-7	NA	12	TGTGCCAGCAGCTTAGTAGGTCACGAGCAGTACTTC	CASSLVGHEQYF
TRBV10-3	TRBD1	TRBJ1-6	NA	15	TGTGCCATCAGTGGGACAGGCCAATCGGGATCACCCCTCCACTTT	CAISGTGQSGSPLHF